The entry below gives a single T cell receptor (beta chain) sequence along with its context. The antigen is undetermined. Use of 60 Vbeta and 13 Jbeta primers characterized the PCR. Only in-frame clones appear in the TCRdb table, and some are missing; sequencing was by immunoSEQ multiplex PCR. The table records approximately 100,000 clones, under 85% of them present only once. This record belongs to a study of cytomegalovirus exposure and HLA in healthy donors. Study results and caveats: TCR sequences were mostly rare, though some public TCRs occurred in many donors. In presence/absence analyses, roughly uniform sequencing depth across donors was assumed. Excluded were some V segments that proved indistinguishable, including TRBV6-2 and TRBV6-3. In a later analysis, at a false discovery rate of 0.05, 16,951 TCR beta sequences were associated with HLA alleles.

V gave up 1 base and J gave up 3 bases, with 16 bases separating them. Germline CDR1 and CDR2: SGHVS and FQNEAQ. The CDR3 has 16 amino acids. What was sequenced was PBMCs. The rearrangement links TRBV7-8 to TRBJ2-7, with D unclear. This clonotype originated in a man aged 18 to 29 in good health and CMV-seropositive. The chain's CDR3 is CASSLVGATFFYEQYF. The CDR3 DNA sequence: TGTGCCAGCAGCTTAGTTGGTGCGACTTTTTTCTACGAGCAGTACTTC.